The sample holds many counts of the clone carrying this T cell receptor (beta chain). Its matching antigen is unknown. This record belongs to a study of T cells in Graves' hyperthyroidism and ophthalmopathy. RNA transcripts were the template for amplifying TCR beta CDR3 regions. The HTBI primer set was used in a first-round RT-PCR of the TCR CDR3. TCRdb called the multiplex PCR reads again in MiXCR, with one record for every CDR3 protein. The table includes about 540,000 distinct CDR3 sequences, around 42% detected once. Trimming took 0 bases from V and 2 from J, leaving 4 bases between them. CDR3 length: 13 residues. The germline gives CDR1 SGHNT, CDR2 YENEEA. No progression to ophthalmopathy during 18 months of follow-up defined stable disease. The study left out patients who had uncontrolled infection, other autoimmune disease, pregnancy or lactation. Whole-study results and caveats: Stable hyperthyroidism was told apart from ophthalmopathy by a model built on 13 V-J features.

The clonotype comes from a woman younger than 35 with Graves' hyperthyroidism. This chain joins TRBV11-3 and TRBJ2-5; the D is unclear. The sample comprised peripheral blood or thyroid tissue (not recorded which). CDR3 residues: CASSLELQETQYF. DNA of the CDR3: TGTGCCAGCAGCTTAGAACTTCAAGAGACCCAGTACTTC.